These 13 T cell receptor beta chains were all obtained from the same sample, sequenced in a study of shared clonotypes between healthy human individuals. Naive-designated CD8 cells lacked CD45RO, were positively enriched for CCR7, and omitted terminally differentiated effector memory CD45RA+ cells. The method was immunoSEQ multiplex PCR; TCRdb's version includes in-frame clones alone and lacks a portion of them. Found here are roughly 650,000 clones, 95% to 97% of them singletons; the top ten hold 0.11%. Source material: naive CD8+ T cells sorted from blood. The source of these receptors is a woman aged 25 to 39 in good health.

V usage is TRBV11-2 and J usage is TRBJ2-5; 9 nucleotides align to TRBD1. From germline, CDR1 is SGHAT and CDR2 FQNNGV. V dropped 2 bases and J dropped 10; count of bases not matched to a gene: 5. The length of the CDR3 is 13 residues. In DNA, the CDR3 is TGTGCCAGCAGCTTAAGGACAGGGGAGGACCAGTACTTC. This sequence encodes CASSLRTGEDQYF.

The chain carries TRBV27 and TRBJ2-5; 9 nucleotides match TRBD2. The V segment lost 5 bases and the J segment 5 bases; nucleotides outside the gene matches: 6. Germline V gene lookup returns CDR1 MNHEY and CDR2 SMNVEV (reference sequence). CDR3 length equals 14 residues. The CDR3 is CASSPRTSVETQYF. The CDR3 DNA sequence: TGTGCCAGCAGTCCCCGGACTAGCGTGGAGACCCAGTACTTC.

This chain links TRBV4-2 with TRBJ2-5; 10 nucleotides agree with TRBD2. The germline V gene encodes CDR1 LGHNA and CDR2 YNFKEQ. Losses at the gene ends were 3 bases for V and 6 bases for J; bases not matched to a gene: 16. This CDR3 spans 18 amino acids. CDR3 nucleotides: TGTGCCAGCAGCCAGGGGGATAGGCTAGCGGGAGAGTCGAAGACCCAGTACTTC. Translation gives CASSQGDRLAGESKTQYF.

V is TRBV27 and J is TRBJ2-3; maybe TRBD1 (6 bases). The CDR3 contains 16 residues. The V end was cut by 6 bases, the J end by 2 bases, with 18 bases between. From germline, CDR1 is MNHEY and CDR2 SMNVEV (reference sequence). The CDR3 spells CASSPTGIDITDTQYF. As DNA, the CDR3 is TGTGCCAGCAGCCCCACAGGGATCGACATCACAGATACGCAGTATTTT.

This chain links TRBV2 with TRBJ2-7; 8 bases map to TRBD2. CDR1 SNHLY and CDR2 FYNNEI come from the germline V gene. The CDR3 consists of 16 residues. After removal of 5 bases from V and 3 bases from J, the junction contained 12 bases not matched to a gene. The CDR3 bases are TGTGCCAGCAGTTCCCCGGGGGGGGGCAGGAACTACGAGCAGTACTTC. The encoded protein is CASSSPGGGRNYEQYF. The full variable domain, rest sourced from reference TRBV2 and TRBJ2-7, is EPEVTQTPSHQVTQMGQEVILRCVPISNHLYFYWYRQILGQKVEFLVSFYNNEISEKSEIFDDQFSVERPDGSNFTLKIRSTKLEDSAMYFCASSSPGGGRNYEQYFGPGTRLTVT.

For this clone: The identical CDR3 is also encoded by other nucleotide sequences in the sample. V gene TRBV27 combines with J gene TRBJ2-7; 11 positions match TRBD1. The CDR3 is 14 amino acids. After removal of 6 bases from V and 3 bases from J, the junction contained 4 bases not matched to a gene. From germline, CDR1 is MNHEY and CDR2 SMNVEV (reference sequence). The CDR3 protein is CASSPGQGGYEQYF. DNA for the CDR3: TGTGCCAGCAGCCCGGGACAGGGGGGCTACGAGCAGTACTTC.

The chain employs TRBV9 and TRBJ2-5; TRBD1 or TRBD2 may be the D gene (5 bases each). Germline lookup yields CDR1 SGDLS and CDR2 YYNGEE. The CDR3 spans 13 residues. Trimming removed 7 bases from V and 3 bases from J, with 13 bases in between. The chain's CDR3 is CASGGAEKETQYF. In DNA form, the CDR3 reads TGTGCCAGCGGGGGAGCGGAAAAAGAGACCCAGTACTTC.

CDR3 protein: CASSHPTSGKSYNEQFF. The DNA of the CDR3 is TGCGCCAGCAGCCACCCGACTAGCGGGAAGTCCTACAATGAGCAGTTCTTC. The chain joins TRBV4-1 to TRBJ2-1, with 11 bases matching TRBD2. Trimming removed 3 bases from V and 1 base from J; junction bases left unmatched: 5. The CDR3 sequence is 17 residues long. Germline loops: CDR1 MGHRA, CDR2 YSYEKL.

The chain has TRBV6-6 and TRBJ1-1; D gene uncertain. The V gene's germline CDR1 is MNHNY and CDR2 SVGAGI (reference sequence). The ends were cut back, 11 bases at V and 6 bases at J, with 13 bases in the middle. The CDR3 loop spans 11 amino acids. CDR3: CAAGVGAEAFF. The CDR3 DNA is TGTGCCGCGGGTGTGGGAGCTGAAGCTTTCTTT.

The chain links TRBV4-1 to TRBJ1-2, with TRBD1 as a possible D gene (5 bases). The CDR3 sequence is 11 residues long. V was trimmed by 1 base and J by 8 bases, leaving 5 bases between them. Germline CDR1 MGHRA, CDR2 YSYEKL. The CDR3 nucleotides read TGCGCCAGCAGCCAAGGGGGCGGCTACACCTTC. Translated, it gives CASSQGGGYTF.

The CDR3 reads CASSTYSGSRYEQYF. The DNA of the CDR3 is TGTGCCAGTAGTACATACAGCGGGAGTAGGTACGAGCAGTACTTC. This chain links TRBV19 with TRBJ2-7; 8 bases fit TRBD2. The V and J ends lost 4 bases and 4 bases, in that order; junction bases with no gene match: 9. The CDR3 consists of 15 residues. Germline loops: CDR1 LNHDA, CDR2 SQIVND (reference sequence).

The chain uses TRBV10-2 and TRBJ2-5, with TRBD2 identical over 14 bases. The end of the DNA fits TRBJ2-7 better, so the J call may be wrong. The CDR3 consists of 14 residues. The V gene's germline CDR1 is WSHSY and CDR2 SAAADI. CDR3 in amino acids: CASSSGLAGAEQYF. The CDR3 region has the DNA TGCGCCAGCAGTTCGGGACTAGCGGGAGCCGAGCAGTACTTC.

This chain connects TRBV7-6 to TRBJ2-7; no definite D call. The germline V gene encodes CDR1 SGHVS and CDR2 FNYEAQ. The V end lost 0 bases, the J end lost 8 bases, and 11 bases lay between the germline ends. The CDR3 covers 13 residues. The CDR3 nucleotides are TGTGCCAGCAGCTTAGCGGCGGTTCATCAGCAGTACTTC. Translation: CASSLAAVHQQYF.